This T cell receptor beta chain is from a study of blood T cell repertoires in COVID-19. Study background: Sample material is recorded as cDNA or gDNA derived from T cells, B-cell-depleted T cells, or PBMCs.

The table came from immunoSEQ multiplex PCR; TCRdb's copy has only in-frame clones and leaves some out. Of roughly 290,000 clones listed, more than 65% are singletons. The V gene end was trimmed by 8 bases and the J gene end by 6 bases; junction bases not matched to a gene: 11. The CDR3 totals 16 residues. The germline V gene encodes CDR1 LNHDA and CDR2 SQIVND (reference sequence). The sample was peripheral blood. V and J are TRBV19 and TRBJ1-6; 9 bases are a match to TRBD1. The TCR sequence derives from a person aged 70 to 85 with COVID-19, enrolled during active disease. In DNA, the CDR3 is TGTGCCAGTTGTAATCTACAGGGGGCCCTTAATTCACCCCTCCACTTT. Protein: CASCNLQGALNSPLHF.